Shown below are 6 T cell receptor beta chains from a single sample sequenced in a study of T cell responses to AZD1222 COVID-19 vaccine. TCRdb's copy holds only in-frame clones and misses some; the assay was immunoSEQ multiplex PCR. The sample gives about 140,000 clones, more than 70% of which show up once; under 2% is in the top ten. The sequences come from peripheral blood, collected 28 days after the second AZD1222 dose. The receptor set was obtained from an adult who received the AZD1222 COVID-19 vaccine.

This chain uses TRBV6-1 with TRBJ2-7; D gene unclear. In germline, CDR1 is MNHNS, CDR2 SASEGT. Trimming took 2 bases from V and 0 from J, leaving 2 bases between them. The CDR3 has 12 amino acids. CDR3 region: CASSENSYEQYF. CDR3 nucleotides: TGTGCCAGCAGTGAAAACTCCTACGAGCAGTACTTC.

The CDR3 sequence: CASSSGRVGEQFF. The DNA for the CDR3 is TGTGCCAGTAGTAGCGGGAGGGTCGGTGAGCAGTTCTTC. The chain carries TRBV19 and TRBJ2-1; 9 bases fit TRBD2. CDR3 length: 13 amino acids. The V segment lost 4 bases and the J segment 9 bases; nucleotides outside the gene matches: 4. Germline V lookup: CDR1 LNHDA, CDR2 SQIVND (reference sequence).

This chain connects TRBV6-6 to TRBJ1-2; TRBD1 agrees at 9 bases. CDR1 is MNHNY and CDR2 is SVGAGI in the germline V gene (reference sequence). CDR3 length equals 14 residues. Unmatched junction bases numbered 8, after V lost 4 bases and J lost 8 bases. The CDR3 nucleotides read TGTGCCAGCAGTTCCCCGGGACAGGGACGAGGCTACACCTTC. Amino acid sequence: CASSSPGQGRGYTF.

The rearrangement links TRBV5-6 to TRBJ1-1; no reliable D call. V was clipped by 2 bases and J by 5 bases, with 7 bases between them. The CDR3 extends over 12 amino acids. Germline V CDR1 and CDR2: SGHDT, YYEEEE. The CDR3 here is CASSLVSTEAFF. In nucleotides, the CDR3 is TGTGCCAGCAGCTTAGTATCGACTGAAGCTTTCTTT.

J is TRBJ2-1 and V is TRBV21-1; the table assigns TRBD2, which was not confirmed against the DNA. TRBV21-1 is a listed pseudogene. This CDR3 region has 16 residues. The CDR3 bases are TGTGCCAGCAGCCCAATACTAGCGTTGGTAAGGAATGAGCAGTTCTTC. It encodes CASSPILALVRNEQFF.

The rearrangement uses TRBV9 and TRBJ2-5; 7 bases match TRBD1. V trimming: 2 bases; J trimming: 4 bases; junction bases outside the gene matches: 14. The CDR3 runs to 17 residues. Germline V gene lookup returns CDR1 SGDLS and CDR2 YYNGEE. The CDR3 DNA reads as TGTGCCAGCAGCGTGTCATCCGGGACAGCCCGCGGAGAGACCCAGTACTTC. It is translated as CASSVSSGTARGETQYF.